This T cell receptor (beta chain) was retrieved from a study of T cell repertoires in cytomegalovirus infection (dated by TCRdb to between 2019 and 2020). Background on the whole study: Donor HLA type was relevant to the analysis, as public TCR beta signatures indicated carriage of CMV infection together with the matching HLA type. Findings and caveats that apply to the study as a whole: Carriers of CMV infection plus the relevant HLA type were discriminated by the cumulative frequency of public TCR beta family members in the study cohort and in an independent roughly 320-donor cohort. The ex vivo response was dominated by HLA-C-restricted CMV-specific TCR beta clonotypes, and the single most frequent clonotype in two of eight donors was supplied by these HLA-C-restricted clonotypes.

Regarding this clonotype: The clone's antigen remains unknown. No much larger clone is present one base from it, and per-base qualities are unavailable.

The germline V gene gives CDR1 as SGHRS and CDR2 as YFSETQ. V is reduced by 4 bases and J by 2 bases, leaving a spacing of 13 bases between them. The CDR3 runs 14 amino acids, cysteine and phenylalanine included. Only the CDR3 DNA is retained, 42 bases long and in frame from the first base. TCRdb lists the instrument as Illumina HiSeq 1500. Clones were called with MiXCR by TCRdb after fastp trimmed the public reads at Q25, and only in-frame beta chains were retained. Identical CDR3 protein sequences are pooled into one entry, listed with their most common genes and DNA. The sample data list around 450,000 distinct CDR3 sequences, and approximately 32% of these were observed just once. The ten largest clones take up roughly 15% of the sample.

The material sequenced was PBMCs. This clonotype was sampled from a human donor in good health (CMV status not recorded). Some clones in this sample may be carry-over from other donors' samples. This receptor chain uses TRBV5-1 and TRBJ2-7; the D gene may be TRBD1 or TRBD2, since each aligns over 5 bases. The nucleotide sequence is given as TGCGCCAGCAGCCCGGGACCTGGGCCCTACGAGCAGTACTTC. This translates into CASSPGPGPYEQYF.